Listed below are T cell receptor beta chains from one sample, sequenced in a study of patients and donors after allogeneic stem cell transplantation. MiXCR, applied by TCRdb to the RT-PCR reads, yields one record per CDR3 protein. This sample has 190,000 or so distinct CDR3 sequences; more than 35% occur once, and the top ten carry 11%. Source material: blood, either unsorted or a sorted T cell fraction (not recorded which). These receptors were taken from a human donor who was either an allogeneic HSCT recipient or a stem cell or donor lymphocyte infusion donor (not recorded which). It is not recorded whose cells these are; they may come from a transplant donor. The CDR3 runs from the conserved cysteine through the conserved F or W. Each record gives: J gene, V gene, clone size, D gene, CDR3 DNA, CDR3 protein. D genes are given only for firm matches. A row's size may be missing; if present it is once, few, many or a size class.

TRBJ2-3 | TRBV6-6 | few | NA | TGTGCCAGCAGTTACCGTCTTTGGGGCACAGATACGCAGTATTTT | CASSYRLWGTDTQYF
TRBJ1-1 | TRBV6-1 | NA | TRBD1 | TGTGCCAGCAGACCCGCGGGCCAGGGGGCTGAAGCTTTCTTT | CASRPAGQGAEAFF
TRBJ2-7 | TRBV5-1 | once | NA | TGCGCCAGCAGTTATGTGACGACAGGTAGCGAGCAGTACTTC | CASSYVTTGSEQYF
TRBJ1-5 | TRBV2 | NA | NA | TGTGCCAGCAGCGGAGAGGGCCGCCAGCCCCAGCATTTT | CASSGEGRQPQHF
TRBJ2-7 | TRBV9 | NA | NA | TGTGCCAGCAGCGGTAGCGGCAGCTCCTACGAGCAGTACTTC | CASSGSGSSYEQYF
TRBJ1-2 | TRBV6-1 | NA | NA | TGTGCCAGCAGTCTACATACCGTCGAGGCCGACTATGGCTACACCTTC | CASSLHTVEADYGYTF
TRBJ2-7 | TRBV27 | once | TRBD1 | TGTGCCAGCAGTTTATACAGGGGCCCCTACGAGCAGTACTTC | CASSLYRGPYEQYF
TRBJ1-4 | TRBV29-1 | NA | NA | TGCAGCGTACGAAGGGGTCACGGTGAAAAACTGTTTTTT | CSVRRGHGEKLFF
TRBJ1-2 | TRBV10-3 | NA | NA | TGTGCCATCAGTGAATCACAGGAGATCTTGTATGGCTACACCTTC | CAISESQEILYGYTF
TRBJ2-7 | TRBV24-1 | NA | TRBD1 | TGTGCCACCAACGGGACAGCCTACGAGCAGTACTTC | CATNGTAYEQYF
TRBJ2-1 | TRBV18 | NA | NA | TGTGCCAGCTCACCTCTGGGTGTCAATGAGCAGTTCTTC | CASSPLGVNEQFF
TRBJ1-5 | TRBV28 | few | NA | TGTGCCAGCAGTTTATCTGGGACAAGTCACCCCCAGCATTTT | CASSLSGTSHPQHF
TRBJ1-5 | TRBV12-3/TRBV12-4 | NA | TRBD1 | TGTGCCAGCAGTCTACAAGACCCCGGGACAGTCTATCAGCCCCAGCATTTT | CASSLQDPGTVYQPQHF
TRBJ1-1 | TRBV29-1 | NA | TRBD1 | TGTAGCGTCGGCCGACAGGGGAGAATGAACACTGAAGCTTTCTTT | CSVGRQGRMNTEAFF
TRBJ1-2 | TRBV4-3 | NA | NA | TGCGCCAGCAGCCAAGACAGGGAAGGTTCTAACGGCTACACCTTC | CASSQDREGSNGYTF
TRBJ1-3 | TRBV2 | NA | NA | TGTGCCAGCAAGAGTAACACCATATATTTT | CASKSNTIYF
TRBJ1-2 | TRBV6-5 | few | NA | TGTGCCAGCAGTTACTCGAGGCAGGGAGCCGGCTACACCTTC | CASSYSRQGAGYTF
TRBJ1-5 | TRBV15 | NA | NA | TGTGCCACCAGCAGAGTACACGATCAGCCCCAGCATTTT | CATSRVHDQPQHF
TRBJ1-1 | TRBV5-5 | NA | TRBD1 | TGTGCCAGCAGCGTCCGGGACAGCCAAGCTTTCTTT | CASSVRDSQAFF
TRBJ1-3 | TRBV29-1 | NA | NA | TGCAGCGTTGCTGGGATCTCTGGAAACACCATATATTTT | CSVAGISGNTIYF
TRBJ1-5 | TRBV12-3/TRBV12-4 | NA | TRBD1 | TGTGCCAGCAGTTTAGTCGTGGGGACAGGGAGCCTTATAGTCGGCAATCAGCCCCAGCATTTT | CASSLVVGTGSLIVGNQPQHF
TRBJ1-1 | TRBV20-1 | few | NA | TGCAGTGCTAGAGATCCAACTGAAGCTTTCTTT | CSARDPTEAFF
TRBJ1-3 | TRBV5-1 | NA | TRBD1 | TGCGCCAGCAGCCAAGGCGACAGGGTCTATGGGGACACCATATATTTT | CASSQGDRVYGDTIYF
TRBJ1-1 | TRBV7-9 | NA | NA | TGTGCCAGCAGCCCCACCCAGATGAACACTGAAGCTTTCTTT | CASSPTQMNTEAFF
TRBJ2-5 | TRBV5-6 | NA | TRBD1 | TGTGCCAGCAGCTGGGACAGGGAAGAGACCCAGTACTTC | CASSWDREETQYF
TRBJ1-3 | TRBV3-1 | few | NA | TGTGCCAGCAGCCAAGACTTGGTCAGCGGAAACACCATATATTTT | CASSQDLVSGNTIYF
TRBJ1-1 | TRBV4-1 | NA | NA | TGCGCCAGCAGCCAAGCGACAGCGAACACTGAAGCTTTCTTT | CASSQATANTEAFF
TRBJ1-2 | TRBV4-3 | few | NA | TGCGCCAGCAGCCCGCACCCTTCGCAGGGGTACTATGGCTACACCTTC | CASSPHPSQGYYGYTF
TRBJ2-2 | TRBV11-2 | NA | NA | TGTGCCAGCAGCCAACAGGTCACCGGGGAGCTGTTTTTT | CASSQQVTGELFF
TRBJ1-1 | TRBV12-3/TRBV12-4 | NA | NA | TGTGCCAGCAACCTCGTCGGGGCCCCCAACACTGAAGCTTTCTTT | CASNLVGAPNTEAFF
TRBJ1-4 | TRBV20-1 | few | NA | TGCAGTGCTAGAGGGGCGGAAGAAAAACTGTTTTTT | CSARGAEEKLFF
TRBJ1-4 | TRBV4-2 | NA | NA | TGTGCCAGCAGCCCGACGAGCAGGGGTCGGGAAAAACTGTTTTTT | CASSPTSRGREKLFF
TRBJ2-5 | TRBV12-3/TRBV12-4 | once | TRBD1 | TGTGCCAGCAGTCCACCAACAGGGGCAGAGACCCAGTACTTC | CASSPPTGAETQYF
TRBJ2-4 | TRBV20-1 | NA | NA | TGCAGTGCCCTCAAAGACCCGTCCTCACTAGCCAAAAACATTCAGTACTTC | CSALKDPSSLAKNIQYF
TRBJ2-7 | TRBV14 | few | NA | TGTGCCAGCAGCCAAGATGTTGGGACGGGAATATACGAGCAGTACTTC | CASSQDVGTGIYEQYF
TRBJ1-2 | TRBV10-3 | NA | NA | TGTGCCATCAGTGAGTCGGCGGACTATGGCTACACCTTC | CAISESADYGYTF
TRBJ1-1 | TRBV6-5 | NA | NA | TGTGCCAGCAAGGCAGGGAGTAGGTTTATGAACACTGAAGCTTTCTTT | CASKAGSRFMNTEAFF
TRBJ1-1 | TRBV29-1 | NA | NA | TGCAGCGTTGAAGATGCGGGGTCCAGGTATGTCGGAACTGAAGCTTTCTTT | CSVEDAGSRYVGTEAFF
TRBJ1-2 | TRBV7-9 | NA | TRBD1 | TGTGCCAGCAGCCTCCGGACAGGGGGCGATTCGGATAACTATGGCTACACCTTC | CASSLRTGGDSDNYGYTF
TRBJ1-2 | TRBV12-3/TRBV12-4 | few | NA | TGTGCCAGCAGGGTTACAGGCTACTATGGCTACACCTTC | CASRVTGYYGYTF